The 22 T cell receptor beta chains presented below share a single source sample, sequenced in a study of OX40 agonist ivuxolimab in advanced cancers. Using immunoSEQ multiplex PCR, the repertoire was profiled, and TCRdb retains in-frame clones only, with some absent. This sample has 70,000 to 80,000 clones, with around 88% found just once. The source material was CD4+ or CD8+ T cells sorted from blood, sampled in a trial of the OX40 agonist ivuxolimab. Receptors were obtained from an adult with an advanced solid tumor such as melanoma, head and neck, liver or kidney cancer.

The chain couples TRBV7-3 to TRBJ2-2; tentatively, D is TRBD2 (6 bases). The CDR3 extends over 14 amino acids. Germline CDR1 SGHTA, CDR2 FQGTGA. V was cut by 8 bases and J by 6 bases, with 16 bases left in between. CDR3 sequence: CASSGLANSGELFF. The DNA of the CDR3 is TGTGCCAGCTCGGGACTTGCTAATTCCGGGGAGCTGTTTTTT.

The chain links TRBV5-6 to TRBJ1-1; 7 bases align to TRBD1. After removal of 5 bases from V and 0 bases from J, the junction contained 7 bases not matched to a gene. Germline loops: CDR1 SGHDT, CDR2 YYEEEE. This CDR3 region has 15 residues. Here the CDR3 reads CASSLSDRVNTEAFF. CDR3 DNA sequence: TGTGCCAGCAGTTTATCCGACAGGGTGAACACTGAAGCTTTCTTT.

The chain combines TRBV11-2 with TRBJ2-7, with D unclear. The CDR3 is 11 residues long. The germline V and J ends were trimmed by 5 bases and 10 bases, with 12 bases remaining between them. From germline, CDR1 is SGHAT and CDR2 FQNNGV. The CDR3 nucleotides read TGTGCCAGCAGCGAGGACGCGCGACAGTACTTC. This translates into CASSEDARQYF.

This clone has just a few counts. V gene TRBV2 combines with J gene TRBJ2-1; 9 positions agree with TRBD2. Germline values: CDR1 SNHLY, CDR2 FYNNEI. The CDR3 totals 17 residues. J was trimmed by 0 bases and V by 4 bases; bases with no gene match: 7. In nucleotides, the CDR3 is TGTGCCAGCAGTGCGACTGGACTAGCGAGCTCCTACAATGAGCAGTTCTTC. This encodes CASSATGLASSYNEQFF.

This chain connects TRBV5-1 to TRBJ2-5; TRBD1 aligns across 9 bases. V lost 4 bases and J lost 5; bases outside the gene matches: 12. CDR3 length: 16 amino acids. The germline V gene has CDR1 SGHRS and CDR2 YFSETQ. The CDR3: CASSQDSGTGRETQYF. In DNA form, the CDR3 reads TGCGCCAGCAGCCAGGACTCCGGGACAGGGAGGGAGACCCAGTACTTC.

J is TRBJ1-2 and V is TRBV5-1; possible D gene TRBD1, 5 bases. The V gene lost 0 bases and the J gene lost 1 base, with 10 bases spanning the gap. Germline V gene lookup returns CDR1 SGHRS and CDR2 YFSETQ. CDR3 length equals 15 residues. CDR3: CASSLAGMDNYGYTF. CDR3 sequence (DNA): TGCGCCAGCAGCTTGGCAGGGATGGATAACTATGGCTACACCTTC.

The rearrangement joins TRBV5-8 to TRBJ1-5; D remains unclear. Deletions cut 3 bases from V and 0 bases from J, with 7 bases between. The CDR3 extends over 14 amino acids. The germline V gene has CDR1 SGHTS and CDR2 YDEGEE. The CDR3 loop is CASSSLDSNQPQHF. The CDR3 DNA reads as TGTGCCAGCAGCTCGTTAGATAGCAATCAGCCCCAGCATTTT.

The chain employs TRBV4-3 and TRBJ1-2; the D gene is possibly TRBD1 (5 bases). Germline-derived CDR1 and CDR2 are LGHNA and YSLEER. CDR3 length equals 16 residues. Trimming took 0 bases from V and 3 from J, leaving 14 bases between them. The CDR3 spells CASSQDLQGKDYGYTF. CDR3 bases: TGCGCCAGCAGCCAAGATCTCCAGGGTAAGGACTATGGCTACACCTTC.

The V and J genes are TRBV5-4 and TRBJ2-5; D is unclear. The CDR3 sequence is 14 residues long. Germline lookup yields CDR1 SGHNT and CDR2 YYREEE (reference sequence). Trimming removed 0 bases from V and 5 bases from J, with 11 bases in between. CDR3 sequence: CASSLDSPGETQYF. The CDR3 DNA reads TGTGCCAGCAGCTTGGACAGTCCGGGTGAGACCCAGTACTTC.

The chain recombines TRBV4-3 with TRBJ2-3; D is possibly TRBD1 or TRBD2 (5 bases each). The CDR3 totals 14 residues. Germline assignment: CDR1 LGHNA and CDR2 YSLEER. Trimming left V 1 base short and J 12 bases short, with 17 bases between. CDR3 loop: CASSQVVLWDDQYF. The DNA of the CDR3 is TGCGCCAGCAGCCAAGTGGTCCTGTGGGACGATCAGTATTTT.

The V call is TRBV28, the J call TRBJ2-2; TRBD1 matches at 7 bases. In germline, CDR1 is MDHEN, CDR2 SYDVKM. The CDR3 totals 14 residues. J was trimmed by 4 bases and V by 7 bases; bases with no gene match: 6. The CDR3 DNA is TGTGCCAGCACCCGAGGGGGCAGCACCGGGGAGCTGTTTTTT. It codes for CASTRGGSTGELFF.

The gene calls are TRBV4-3 and TRBJ1-1; TRBD1 might be the D (6 bases). The germline V and J ends were trimmed by 0 bases and 5 bases, with 13 bases remaining between them. From germline, CDR1 is LGHNA and CDR2 YSLEER. This CDR3 comprises 15 residues. The CDR3 is CASSQDIGGRTEAFF. CDR3 in DNA: TGCGCCAGCAGCCAAGATATCGGGGGGCGTACTGAAGCTTTCTTT.

V and J are TRBV30 and TRBJ1-5; weak D call: TRBD1 (5 bases). Germline loops: CDR1 GTSNPN, CDR2 SVGIG (reference sequence). The CDR3 loop spans 15 amino acids. V lost 0 bases to trimming and J lost 1 base, with 10 bases between them. For the CDR3, the DNA is TGTGCCTGGAGTGTAAACTGGGGGAGCAATCAGCCCCAGCATTTT. It yields the protein CAWSVNWGSNQPQHF.

This chain links TRBV29-1 with TRBJ1-2, with a possible D match to TRBD1 (5 bases). The V end was cut by 4 bases, the J end by 3 bases, with 12 bases between. CDR1 and CDR2 from the germline V gene are SQVTM and ANQGSEA. The CDR3 is made up of 13 amino acids. CDR3 residues: CSVGAGYDYGYTF. CDR3 nucleotides: TGCAGCGTTGGGGCAGGGTATGACTATGGCTACACCTTC. Looking up the rest from reference TRBV29-1 and TRBJ1-2 gives the full variable domain: SAVISQKPSRDICQRGTSLTIQCQVDSQVTMMFWYRQQPGQSLTLIATANQGSEATYESGFVIDKFPISRPNLTFSTLTVSNMSPEDSSIYLCSVGAGYDYGYTFGSGTRLTVV.

The V and J genes are TRBV21-1 and TRBJ2-5; the tabulated D call, TRBD2, remains unverified against the DNA. TRBV21-1 is listed as a pseudogene. This CDR3 is built from 17 residues. Here the CDR3 reads CASSKGGLAGGPETQYF. The CDR3 DNA reads as TGTGCCAGCAGCAAAGGTGGACTAGCGGGGGGCCCAGAGACCCAGTACTTC.

The V and J genes are TRBV27 and TRBJ2-3; 8 bases are a match to TRBD2. The germline V gene encodes CDR1 MNHEY and CDR2 SMNVEV (reference sequence). V was pared by 2 bases and J by 1 base, with 2 bases of the junction left unmatched. CDR3 length: 15 residues. Here the CDR3 reads CASSLPAGGTDTQYF. CDR3 coding DNA: TGTGCCAGCAGTTTACCAGCGGGGGGCACAGATACGCAGTATTTT.

The V call is TRBV16, the J call TRBJ1-1, with D possibly TRBD1 on 5 matching bases. The CDR3 runs 14 residues. V lost 4 bases, J lost 2 bases, and 11 bases lay in between. The germline gives CDR1 KGHSY, CDR2 FQNENV. The CDR3 DNA is TGTGCCAGCAGCCGCCCCGGGGGAAACACTGAAGCTTTCTTT. The encoded protein is CASSRPGGNTEAFF.

This chain joins TRBV18 and TRBJ2-3, with TRBD2 identical over 9 bases. The CDR3 spans 17 residues. The V gene's germline CDR1 is KGHSH and CDR2 LQKENI. With 4 bases clipped from V and 4 bases from J, the junction kept 12 bases outside the gene matches. CDR3: CASSRLEAGGFSDTQYF. The CDR3 DNA reads TGTGCCAGCTCACGTCTCGAAGCGGGAGGATTCTCAGATACGCAGTATTTT.

The chain joins TRBV29-1 to TRBJ1-1, with D perhaps TRBD1 (5 bases). Germline V gene sequence: CDR1 SQVTM, CDR2 ANQGSEA. The V end lost 6 bases, the J end lost 5 bases, and 13 bases lay between the germline ends. This CDR3 contains 12 residues. The CDR3, as DNA: TGCAGCGTATCCCGGGGGGGGACTGAAGCTTTCTTT. Its protein is CSVSRGGTEAFF.

This rearrangement joins TRBV5-1 to TRBJ1-6; perhaps TRBD1 as D (5 bases). Germline CDR1 reads SGHRS; CDR2 reads YFSETQ. The CDR3 totals 16 residues. The V end was cut by 0 bases, the J end by 3 bases, with 10 bases between. The CDR3 nucleotides are TGCGCCAGCAGCTTGGCAGGGTCAATCTATAATTCACCCCTCCACTTT. It codes for CASSLAGSIYNSPLHF.

V usage is TRBV6-6 and J usage is TRBJ1-4; D unclear. Germline V gene sequence: CDR1 MNHNY, CDR2 SVGAGI (reference sequence). The V end was cut by 8 bases, the J end by 7 bases, with 8 bases between. There are 11 residues in the CDR3. The CDR3 DNA follows: TGTGCCAGCCGCGCGGGTGAAAAACTGTTTTTT. The encoded protein is CASRAGEKLFF.

CDR3 bases: TGTGCCAGCAGCCTGGGGTCCTATAATTCACCCCTCCACTTT. As protein: CASSLGSYNSPLHF. This chain uses TRBV9 with TRBJ1-6; the D is unclear. Germline loops: CDR1 SGDLS, CDR2 YYNGEE. V was clipped by 4 bases and J by 1 base, with 6 bases between them. The CDR3 covers 14 residues.